Below, 3 T cell receptor beta chains from the same sample are listed, as sequenced in a study of blood T cell repertoires in COVID-19. Produced via immunoSEQ multiplex PCR; TCRdb's table is partial and in-frame only. The sample has about 170,000 clones; 83% are singletons. The sequenced material came from peripheral blood. The source of these receptors is a woman in her 70s who had recovered from COVID-19.

This chain uses TRBV25-1 with TRBJ2-5, with 7 bases matching TRBD2. Trimming removed 5 bases from V and 3 bases from J; junction bases left unmatched: 6. Germline CDR1 is MGHDK and CDR2 is SYGVNS. This CDR3 is 14 amino acids long. CDR3 loop: CASSRAGTKETQYF. CDR3 nucleotide sequence: TGTGCCAGCAGTAGAGCGGGGACGAAAGAGACCCAGTACTTC.

The rearrangement links TRBV28 to TRBJ2-7; the match to TRBD1 covers 9 bases. Trimming took 1 base from V and 6 from J; bases not matched to a gene: 10. The CDR3 has 16 residues. Germline CDR1 and CDR2: MDHEN and SYDVKM. This CDR3 reads CASSLSGTGPRGEQYF. CDR3 DNA sequence: TGTGCCAGCAGTTTATCTGGGACAGGGCCTCGGGGCGAGCAGTACTTC.

CDR3 DNA: TGTGCCTGGTCCCGGACAGGGGGGGAGACCCAGTACTTC. Protein sequence: CAWSRTGGETQYF. V and J are TRBV30 and TRBJ2-5, with TRBD1 identical over 10 bases. The CDR3 length is 13 residues. Germline loops: CDR1 GTSNPN, CDR2 SVGIG (reference sequence). Trimming took 5 bases from V and 5 from J; bases not matched to a gene: 5.